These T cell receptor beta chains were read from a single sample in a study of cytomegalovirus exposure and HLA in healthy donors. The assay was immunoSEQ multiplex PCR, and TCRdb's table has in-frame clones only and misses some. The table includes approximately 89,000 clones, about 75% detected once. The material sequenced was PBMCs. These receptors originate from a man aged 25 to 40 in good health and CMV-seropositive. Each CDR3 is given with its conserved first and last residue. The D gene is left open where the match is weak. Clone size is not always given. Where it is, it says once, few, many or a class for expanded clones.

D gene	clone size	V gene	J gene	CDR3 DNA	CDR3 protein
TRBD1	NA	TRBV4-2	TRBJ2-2	TGTGCCAGCAGCCCCGGGACAGGGAACACCGGGGAACTGTTTTTT	CASSPGTGNTGELFF
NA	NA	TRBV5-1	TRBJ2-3	TGCGCCAGCAGCTTGGGCGGACAGAGCACAGATACGCAGTATTTT	CASSLGGQSTDTQYF
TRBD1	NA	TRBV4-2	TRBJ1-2	TGTGCCAGCAGCCAAAGGACAGGGGACACCTATGGCTACACCTTC	CASSQRTGDTYGYTF
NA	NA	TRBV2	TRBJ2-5	TGTGCCAGCAGTACCCCGGGATCACAAGAGACCCAGTACTTC	CASSTPGSQETQYF
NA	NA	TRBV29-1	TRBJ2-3	TGCAGCGTTGCTCCAACCGACATAGGGGGAGCAGATACGCAGTATTTT	CSVAPTDIGGADTQYF
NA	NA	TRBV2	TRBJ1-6	TGTGCCAGCCTCAGGGTGGAGGGCGATTCACCCCTCCACTTT	CASLRVEGDSPLHF
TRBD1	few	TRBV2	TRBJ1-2	TGTGCCAGCAGACAGGGGAGTGCTAACTATGGCTACACCTTC	CASRQGSANYGYTF
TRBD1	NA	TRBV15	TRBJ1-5	TGTGCCACCAGCAGAGATTGGACAGGTGGTCAGCCCCAGCATTTT	CATSRDWTGGQPQHF
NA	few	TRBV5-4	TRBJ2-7	TGTGCCAGCAGCTTGGACAGCCGGGAGCAGTACTTC	CASSLDSREQYF
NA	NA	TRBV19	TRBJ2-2	TGTGCCGCCATGCGGCAGCCGAACACCGGGGAGCTGTTTTTT	CAAMRQPNTGELFF
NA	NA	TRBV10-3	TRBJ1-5	TGTGCCATCAGTGAGCCAGGGGCAGGATCCAATCAGCCCCAGCATTTT	CAISEPGAGSNQPQHF
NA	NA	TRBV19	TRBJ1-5	TGTGCCAGTAGTATGAGAACGGATCAGCCCCAGCATTTT	CASSMRTDQPQHF
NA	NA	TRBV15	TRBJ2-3	TGTGCCACCAGCAGCGTCCGGGGGGCCGGCACAGATACGCAGTATTTT	CATSSVRGAGTDTQYF
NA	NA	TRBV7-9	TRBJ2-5	TGTGCCAGCAGCCTGGGGGCTGCAACCCAAGAGACCCAGTACTTC	CASSLGAATQETQYF
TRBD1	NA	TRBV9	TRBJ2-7	TGTGCCAGCAGCGCCGACAGGGTCGACGAGCAGTACTTC	CASSADRVDEQYF
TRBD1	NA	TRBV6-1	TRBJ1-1	TGTGCCAGCTTTAGGGACAGGCGGCTCGCCAGAGAAGCTTTCTTT	CASFRDRRLAREAFF
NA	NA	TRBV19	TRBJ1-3	TGTGCCAGTAGTCTGACAGAAGCCGGAAACACCATATATTTT	CASSLTEAGNTIYF
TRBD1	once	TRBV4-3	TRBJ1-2	TGCGCCAGCAGCACCACGACAGGGGCGACGGGTGGCTACACCTTC	CASSTTTGATGGYTF
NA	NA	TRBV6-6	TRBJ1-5	TGTGCCAGCATGGGGCAGAAAAATCAGCCCCAGCATTTT	CASMGQKNQPQHF
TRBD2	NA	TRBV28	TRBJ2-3	TGTGCCAGCAGTTTGGACCCCGGTGGGCGGGGGGGAAGAGGAGATACGCAGTATTTT	CASSLDPGGRGGRGDTQYF
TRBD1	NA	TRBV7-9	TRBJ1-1	TGTTCCAGCAGCTTAGCGAGAGCCTTCGACAGGGATCCAACTGAAGCTTTCTTT	CSSSLARAFDRDPTEAFF
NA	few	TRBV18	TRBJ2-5	TGTGCCAGCTCTCCCAAGATTACTAGCAGGGCACAAGAGACCCAGTACTTC	CASSPKITSRAQETQYF
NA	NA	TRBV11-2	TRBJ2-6	TGTGCCAGCAGCTTTTTGGGGGCGTCCGGCTCTGGGGCCAACGTCCTGACTTTC	CASSFLGASGSGANVLTF
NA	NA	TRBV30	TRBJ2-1	TGTGCCTGGAGTGCCGCCTGGCTTAATGAGCAGTTCTTC	CAWSAAWLNEQFF
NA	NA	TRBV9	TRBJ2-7	TGTGCCAGCAGCGTAGCCAACGGTATTATGGACGAGCAGTACTTC	CASSVANGIMDEQYF
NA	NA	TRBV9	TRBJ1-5	TGTGCCAGCAGCGCAGGGTGGGTCCAGCCCCAGCATTTT	CASSAGWVQPQHF
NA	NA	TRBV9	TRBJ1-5	TGTGCCAGCAGCGCCGCGGAGGGGCAGCCCCAGCATTTT	CASSAAEGQPQHF
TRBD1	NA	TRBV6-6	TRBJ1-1	TGTGCCAGCAGACCGACAGGGCCCAACACTGAAGCTTTCTTT	CASRPTGPNTEAFF
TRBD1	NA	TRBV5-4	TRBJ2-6	TGTGCCAGCAGCCTTAACAGGGGGCGGGCTGGGGCCAACGTCCTGACTTTC	CASSLNRGRAGANVLTF
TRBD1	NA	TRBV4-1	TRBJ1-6	TGCGCCAGCAGCCAAGGGGACAGCGGATATAATTCACCCCTCCACTTT	CASSQGDSGYNSPLHF
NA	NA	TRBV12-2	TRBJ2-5	TGTGCAAGTCGCTACCAGCCGGGACAGGGTCACACCCAGTACTTC	CASRYQPGQGHTQYF
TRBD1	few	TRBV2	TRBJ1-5	TGTGCCAGCAATGTCGACAGGGGGTTTCAGCCCCAGCATTTT	CASNVDRGFQPQHF
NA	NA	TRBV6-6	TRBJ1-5	TGTGCCAGCAGTTACGTGGGAGGGCCCCAGCATTTT	CASSYVGGPQHF
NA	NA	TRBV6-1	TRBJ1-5	TGTGCCATAACAGAGATCCCCAATCAGCCCCAGCATTTT	CAITEIPNQPQHF
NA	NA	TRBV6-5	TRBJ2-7	TGTGCCAGCAGTTCGCAGACTATTCGGTACGAGCAGTACTTC	CASSSQTIRYEQYF
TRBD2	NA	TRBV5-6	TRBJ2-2	TGTGCCAGCAGCTCCCTAGCGGGGAGCTTGAACACCGGGGAGCTGTTTTTT	CASSSLAGSLNTGELFF
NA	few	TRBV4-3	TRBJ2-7	TGCGCCAGCAGCCAAGAGTCCAGGGAAGGGTACGAGCAGTACTTC	CASSQESREGYEQYF
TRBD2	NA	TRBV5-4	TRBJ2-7	TGTGCCAGCAGCTTGGGACTAGCGGGGGGCCAGTCCTACGAGCAGTACTTC	CASSLGLAGGQSYEQYF
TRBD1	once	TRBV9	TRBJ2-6	TGTGCCAGCAGTGGACAGGGAACGGGAGGGGCCAACGTCCTGACTTTC	CASSGQGTGGANVLTF
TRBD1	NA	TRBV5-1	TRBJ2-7	TGCGCCAGCAGCTTTACACACGACAGGGTCTCCTACGAGCAGTGCTTC	CASSFTHDRVSYEQCF
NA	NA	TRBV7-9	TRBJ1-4	TGTGCCAGCAGCTTCGAAACAGGGATCAGGGTGGAACTGTTTTTT	CASSFETGIRVELFF
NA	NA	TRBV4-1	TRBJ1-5	TGCGCCAGCAGCCAAAACCAGGGTATTGGCAATCAGCCCCAGCATTTT	CASSQNQGIGNQPQHF
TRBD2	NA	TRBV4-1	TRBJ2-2	TGCGCCAGCAGCTCCACTAGCGGGGGGTTCCTTATGTCCGGGGAGCTGTTTTTT	CASSSTSGGFLMSGELFF
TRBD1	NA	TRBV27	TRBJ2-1	TGCGCCAGCAGTCGGACAGGGGGCATCAATGAGCAGTTCTTC	CASSRTGGINEQFF
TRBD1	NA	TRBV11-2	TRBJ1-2	TGTGCCAGCAGCTTAGTGGGACAGGGGGTAGCTGGCTACACCTTC	CASSLVGQGVAGYTF